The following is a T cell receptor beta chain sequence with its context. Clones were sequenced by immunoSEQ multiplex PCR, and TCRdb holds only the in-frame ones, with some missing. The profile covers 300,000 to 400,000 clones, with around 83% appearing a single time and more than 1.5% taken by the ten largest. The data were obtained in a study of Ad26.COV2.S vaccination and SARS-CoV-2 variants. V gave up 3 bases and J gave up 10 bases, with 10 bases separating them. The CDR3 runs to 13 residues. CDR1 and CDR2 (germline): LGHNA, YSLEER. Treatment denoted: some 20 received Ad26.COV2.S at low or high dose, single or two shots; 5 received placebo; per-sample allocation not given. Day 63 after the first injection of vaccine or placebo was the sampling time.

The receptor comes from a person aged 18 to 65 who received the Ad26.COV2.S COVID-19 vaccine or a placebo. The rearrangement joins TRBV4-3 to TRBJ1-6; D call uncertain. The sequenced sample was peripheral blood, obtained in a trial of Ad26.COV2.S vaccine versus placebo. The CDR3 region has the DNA TGCGCCAGCAGCCAGATTAAGGAATCACCCCTCCACTTT. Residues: CASSQIKESPLHF.